The present TCR beta chain was sequenced within a study of T cell repertoires in cytomegalovirus infection. Study-wide background: Indications came from public TCR beta signatures; they pointed to CMV infection and to a matching HLA type. Study-wide points: HLA-C-restricted TCR beta clonotypes specific for CMV led the ex vivo response. Of the TCR beta families, the public ones yielded a cumulative frequency that identified carriers of CMV plus the relevant HLA.

This clonotype occurred a few times. Antigen: not known. The junction had 15 bases not matched to a gene; V was cut back by 5 bases and J by 8 bases. The CDR3 extends over 17 amino acids. Germline-derived CDR1 and CDR2 are SGHAT and FQNNGV. TCRdb redid the calling of the reads with MiXCR, one entry per CDR3 protein. The sample shows roughly 310,000 distinct CDR3 sequences, about a sixth of them seen only once. The receptor was isolated from a human donor in good health (CMV status not recorded). Some clones in this sample may be carry-over from other donors' samples. The V gene is TRBV11-2, the J gene TRBJ1-2, with TRBD1 identical over 12 bases. Material: PBMCs. CDR3 nucleotides: TGTGCCAGCAGCGCGGGGACAGGGGGCGCAGGTCTACGAGGCTACACCTTC. Translating gives CASSAGTGGAGLRGYTF.